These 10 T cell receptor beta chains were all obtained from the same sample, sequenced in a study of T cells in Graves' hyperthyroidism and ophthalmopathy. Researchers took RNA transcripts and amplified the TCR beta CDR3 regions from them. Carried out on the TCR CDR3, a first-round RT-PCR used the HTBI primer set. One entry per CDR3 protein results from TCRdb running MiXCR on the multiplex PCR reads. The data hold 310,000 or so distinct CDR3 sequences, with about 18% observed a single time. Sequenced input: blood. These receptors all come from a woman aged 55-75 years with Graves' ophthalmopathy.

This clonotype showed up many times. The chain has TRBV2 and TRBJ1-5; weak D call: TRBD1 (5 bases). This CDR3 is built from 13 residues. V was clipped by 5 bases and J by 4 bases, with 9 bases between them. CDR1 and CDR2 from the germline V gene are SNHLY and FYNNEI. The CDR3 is CASSRQMNQPQHF. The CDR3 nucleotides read TGTGCCAGCAGTCGACAGATGAATCAGCCCCAGCATTTT. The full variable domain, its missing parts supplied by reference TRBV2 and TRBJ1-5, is EPEVTQTPSHQVTQMGQEVILRCVPISNHLYFYWYRQILGQKVEFLVSFYNNEISEKSEIFDDQFSVERPDGSNFTLKIRSTKLEDSAMYFCASSRQMNQPQHFGDGTRLSIL.

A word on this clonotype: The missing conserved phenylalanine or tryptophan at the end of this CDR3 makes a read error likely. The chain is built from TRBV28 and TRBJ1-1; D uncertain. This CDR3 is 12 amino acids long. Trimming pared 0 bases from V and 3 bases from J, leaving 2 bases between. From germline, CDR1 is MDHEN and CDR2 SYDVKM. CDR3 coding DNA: TGTGCCAGCAGTTTATGGGACACTGAAGCTTTCCTT. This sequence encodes CASSLWDTEAFL.

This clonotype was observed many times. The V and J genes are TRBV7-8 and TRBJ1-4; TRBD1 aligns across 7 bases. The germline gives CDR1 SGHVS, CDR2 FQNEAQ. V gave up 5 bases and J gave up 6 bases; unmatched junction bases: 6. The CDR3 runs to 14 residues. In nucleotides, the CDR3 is TGTGCCAGCAGCCCGACAGGGTCGGATGAAAAACTGTTTTTT. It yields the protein CASSPTGSDEKLFF.

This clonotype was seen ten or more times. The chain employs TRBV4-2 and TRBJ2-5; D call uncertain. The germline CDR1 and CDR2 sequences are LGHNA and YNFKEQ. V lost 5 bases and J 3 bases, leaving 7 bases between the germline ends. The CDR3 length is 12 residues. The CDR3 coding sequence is TGTGCCAGCAGCTCAGAGAAAGAGACCCAGTACTTC. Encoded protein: CASSSEKETQYF.

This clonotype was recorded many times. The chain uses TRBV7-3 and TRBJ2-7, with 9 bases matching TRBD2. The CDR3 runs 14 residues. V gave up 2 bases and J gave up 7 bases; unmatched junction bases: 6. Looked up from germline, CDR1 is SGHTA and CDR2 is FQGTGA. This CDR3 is CASSLLAGLKEQYF. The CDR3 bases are TGTGCCAGCAGCTTACTAGCGGGACTTAAGGAGCAGTACTTC. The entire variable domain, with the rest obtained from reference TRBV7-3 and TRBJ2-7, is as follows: GAGVSQTPSNKVTEKGKYVELRCDPISGHTALYWYRQSLGQGPEFLIYFQGTGAADDSGLPNDRFFAVRPEGSVSTLKIQRTERGDSAVYLCASSLLAGLKEQYFGPGTRLTVT.

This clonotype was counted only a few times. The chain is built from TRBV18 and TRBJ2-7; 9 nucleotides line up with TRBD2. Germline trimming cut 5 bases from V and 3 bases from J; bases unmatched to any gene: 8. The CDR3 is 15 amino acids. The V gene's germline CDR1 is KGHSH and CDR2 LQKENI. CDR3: CASSGLAGGGYEQYF. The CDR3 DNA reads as TGTGCCAGCTCAGGTCTGGCGGGAGGGGGCTACGAGCAGTACTTC.

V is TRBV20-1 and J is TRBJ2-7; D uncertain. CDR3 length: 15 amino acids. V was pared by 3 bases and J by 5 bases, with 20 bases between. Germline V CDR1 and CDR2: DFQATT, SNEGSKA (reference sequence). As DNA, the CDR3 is TGCAGTGCTAGGCCCTTAGGTAGATGGATCCACGAGCAGTACTTC. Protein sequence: CSARPLGRWIHEQYF.

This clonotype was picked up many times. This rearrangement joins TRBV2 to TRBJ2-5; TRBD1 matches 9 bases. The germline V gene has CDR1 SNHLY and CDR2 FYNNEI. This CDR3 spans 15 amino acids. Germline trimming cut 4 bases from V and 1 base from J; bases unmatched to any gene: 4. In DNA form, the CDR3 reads TGTGCCAGCAGTGGGGGACAGGGCTTCCAAGAGACCCAGTACTTC. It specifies CASSGGQGFQETQYF. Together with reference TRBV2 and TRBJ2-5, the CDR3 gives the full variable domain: EPEVTQTPSHQVTQMGQEVILRCVPISNHLYFYWYRQILGQKVEFLVSFYNNEISEKSEIFDDQFSVERPDGSNFTLKIRSTKLEDSAMYFCASSGGQGFQETQYFGPGTRLLVL.

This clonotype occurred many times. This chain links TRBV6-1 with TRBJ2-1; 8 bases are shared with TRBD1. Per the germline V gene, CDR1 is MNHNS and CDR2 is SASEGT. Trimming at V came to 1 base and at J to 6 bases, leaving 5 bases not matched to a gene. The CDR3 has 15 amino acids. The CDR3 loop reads CASSEGQGRPNEQFF. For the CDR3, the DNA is TGTGCCAGCAGTGAAGGACAGGGGAGACCCAATGAGCAGTTCTTC.

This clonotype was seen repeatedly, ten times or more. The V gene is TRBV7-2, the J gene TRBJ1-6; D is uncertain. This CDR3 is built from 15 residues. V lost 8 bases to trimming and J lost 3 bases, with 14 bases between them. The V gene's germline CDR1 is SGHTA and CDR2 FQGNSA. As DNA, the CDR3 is TGTGCCAGCCAGAAGGCGGCCCTCTATAATTCACCCCTCCACTTT. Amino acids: CASQKAALYNSPLHF.